Listed below are T cell receptor beta chains from one sample, sequenced in a study of somatic mutations in cytotoxic T cells in rheumatoid arthritis. Repertoires were generated with immunoSEQ multiplex PCR, while TCRdb's copy carries only in-frame clones and drops some. The sample shows fewer than 40,000 clones, roughly four fifths of them seen only once. The source material was CD8+ T cells sorted from blood. The receptor source for this set is an adult with rheumatoid arthritis. Both conserved end residues are part of each CDR3. The D gene is left open where the match is weak. Clone size appears in some rows only: once, few, many, or a class for an expanded clone.

abundance	v_gene	j_gene	d_gene	CDR3aa	CDR3nt
once	TRBV29-1	TRBJ2-7	.	CSVTDNEQSSYEQYF	TGCAGCGTTACCGACAATGAACAGAGCTCCTACGAGCAGTACTTC
.	TRBV29-1	TRBJ1-1	.	CSVGGALEAFF	TGCAGCGTTGGGGGGGCCCTTGAAGCTTTCTTT
few	TRBV12-5	TRBJ2-1	.	CASGSGYNEQFF	TGTGCTAGTGGTTCAGGGTACAATGAGCAGTTCTTC
.	TRBV5-8	TRBJ2-7	.	CASSLPDMSEQYF	TGTGCCAGCAGCTTGCCGGACATGAGCGAGCAGTACTTC
.	TRBV4-1	TRBJ1-2	TRBD1	CASSPGGRGRVGYTF	TGCGCCAGCAGTCCTGGGGGGAGGGGGCGCGTTGGCTACACCTTC
.	TRBV7-9	TRBJ2-1	TRBD1	CASSLPPAGGDREQFF	TGTGCCAGCAGCCTTCCTCCGGCAGGGGGCGATAGGGAGCAGTTCTTC
.	TRBV2	TRBJ1-5	TRBD1	CASSEGQGAGQPQHF	TGTGCCAGCAGTGAGGGACAGGGGGCTGGTCAGCCCCAGCATTTT
few	TRBV13	TRBJ2-5	.	CASSLRNRVGETQYF	TGTGCCAGCAGCTTACGGAACAGGGTGGGGGAGACCCAGTACTTC
.	TRBV19	TRBJ2-5	.	CASSITITGGETQYF	TGTGCCAGTAGTATAACTATTACGGGTGGGGAGACCCAGTACTTC
.	TRBV4-1	TRBJ2-6	.	CASSRISTRDTFSGANVLTF	TGCGCCAGCAGCCGTATATCCACCCGGGACACCTTCTCTGGGGCCAACGTCCTGACTTTC
.	TRBV6-1	TRBJ2-7	.	CASGWWGPTYEQYF	TGTGCCAGCGGATGGTGGGGGCCCACCTACGAGCAGTACTTC
.	TRBV10-2	TRBJ2-1	.	CASIGAAEQFF	TGCGCCAGCATAGGGGCGGCTGAGCAGTTCTTC
.	TRBV14	TRBJ2-4	TRBD1	CASSPITGGFDKNIQYF	TGTGCCAGCAGCCCTATTACAGGGGGATTTGACAAAAACATTCAGTACTTC
.	TRBV2	TRBJ1-2	TRBD1	CASSEVWTGAYGYTF	TGTGCCAGCAGTGAAGTATGGACAGGGGCCTATGGCTACACCTTC
.	TRBV28	TRBJ2-1	TRBD2	CASSSGTSGRAYNEQFF	TGTGCCAGCAGTTCCGGGACTAGCGGGAGGGCCTACAATGAGCAGTTCTTC
.	TRBV28	TRBJ2-1	TRBD2	CASSFPTSGGSGINEQFF	TGTGCCAGCAGTTTCCCCACTAGCGGGGGCTCGGGAATCAATGAGCAGTTCTTC
.	TRBV7-7	TRBJ2-1	.	CASSLTPGSSYNEQFF	TGTGCCAGCAGCTTAACGCCCGGGAGCTCCTACAATGAGCAGTTCTTC
.	TRBV11-3	TRBJ1-2	TRBD1	CASSATGAGSNYGYTF	TGTGCCAGCAGCGCAACAGGGGCCGGGTCTAACTATGGCTACACCTTC
.	TRBV7-3	TRBJ2-3	TRBD2	CASSLGSGGSDTQYF	TGTGCCAGCAGCTTAGGTAGCGGGGGATCAGATACGCAGTATTTT
.	TRBV4-2	TRBJ1-1	.	CASSNRDGPMNTEAFF	TGTGCCAGCAGCAACCGGGACGGCCCCATGAACACTGAAGCTTTCTTT
.	TRBV18	TRBJ2-1	.	CASSFGGGAYNEQFF	TGTGCCAGCTCATTCGGCGGCGGCGCCTACAATGAGCAGTTCTTC
.	TRBV5-5	TRBJ1-5	.	CASSPGQYSNQPQHF	TGTGCCAGCAGCCCGGGACAATATAGCAATCAGCCCCAGCATTTT
.	TRBV7-6	TRBJ2-1	TRBD1	CASSFRDRGSGEQFF	TGTGCCAGCAGCTTCAGAGACAGGGGCTCCGGTGAGCAGTTCTTC
.	TRBV14	TRBJ2-3	TRBD2	CASSQRWHSGRPGTQYF	TGTGCCAGCAGCCAGCGATGGCATTCCGGGAGGCCGGGAACGCAGTATTTT
.	TRBV6-5	TRBJ2-5	.	CASSRDNQETQYF	TGTGCCAGCAGCAGGGACAACCAAGAGACCCAGTACTTC
few	TRBV5-1	TRBJ1-2	TRBD1	CASSLDPGQGNYGYTF	TGCGCCAGCAGCTTAGATCCGGGACAGGGTAACTATGGCTACACCTTC
few	TRBV28	TRBJ2-7	TRBD1	CASSFRGQGEQYF	TGTGCCAGCAGTTTTCGAGGACAGGGCGAGCAGTACTTC
.	TRBV7-6	TRBJ1-1	.	CASSFKGGTEAFF	TGTGCCAGCAGCTTCAAAGGGGGCACTGAAGCTTTCTTT
.	TRBV10-3	TRBJ1-2	TRBD1	CAISRDREGLRYGYTF	TGTGCCATCAGCAGGGACAGGGAAGGTCTTCGCTATGGCTACACCTTC
.	TRBV5-8	TRBJ1-1	.	CASSLTPTTEAFF	TGTGCCAGCAGCTTGACCCCGACGACTGAAGCTTTCTTT
once	TRBV30	TRBJ2-1	TRBD2	CAWRGASGRDEQFF	TGTGCCTGGAGGGGGGCTAGCGGGCGGGATGAGCAGTTCTTC
.	TRBV6-5	TRBJ2-3	TRBD2	CASSYSRGSTDTQYF	TGTGCCAGCAGTTACTCGCGGGGGAGCACAGATACGCAGTATTTT
.	TRBV6-4	TRBJ2-1	TRBD2	CASSDRGTSGYNEQFF	TGTGCCAGCAGTGACAGAGGGACTAGCGGATACAATGAGCAGTTCTTC
.	TRBV27	TRBJ1-1	.	CASRGRMNTEAFF	TGTGCCAGCAGAGGACGCATGAACACTGAAGCTTTCTTT
.	TRBV6-5	TRBJ2-2	TRBD1	CAGGQGNTGELFF	TGTGCCGGAGGACAGGGGAACACCGGGGAGCTGTTTTTT
.	TRBV7-9	TRBJ2-1	.	CASSLSPSYNEQFF	TGTGCCAGCAGCCTAAGCCCGTCCTACAATGAGCAGTTCTTC
.	TRBV7-8	TRBJ2-1	.	CASSLDGADNEQFF	TGTGCCAGCAGCTTAGATGGGGCTGACAATGAGCAGTTCTTC
few	TRBV10-3	TRBJ2-7	.	CAISESAFRGQGGTEQYF	TGTGCCATCAGTGAGTCGGCGTTTAGGGGACAAGGGGGGACCGAGCAGTACTTC
.	TRBV15	TRBJ1-1	.	CATSRGSMNTEAFF	TGTGCCACCAGCAGAGGAAGTATGAACACTGAAGCTTTCTTT
.	TRBV5-6	TRBJ2-5	TRBD2	CASSWGGGLAGWETQYF	TGTGCCAGCAGCTGGGGGGGAGGGCTAGCGGGATGGGAGACCCAGTACTTC